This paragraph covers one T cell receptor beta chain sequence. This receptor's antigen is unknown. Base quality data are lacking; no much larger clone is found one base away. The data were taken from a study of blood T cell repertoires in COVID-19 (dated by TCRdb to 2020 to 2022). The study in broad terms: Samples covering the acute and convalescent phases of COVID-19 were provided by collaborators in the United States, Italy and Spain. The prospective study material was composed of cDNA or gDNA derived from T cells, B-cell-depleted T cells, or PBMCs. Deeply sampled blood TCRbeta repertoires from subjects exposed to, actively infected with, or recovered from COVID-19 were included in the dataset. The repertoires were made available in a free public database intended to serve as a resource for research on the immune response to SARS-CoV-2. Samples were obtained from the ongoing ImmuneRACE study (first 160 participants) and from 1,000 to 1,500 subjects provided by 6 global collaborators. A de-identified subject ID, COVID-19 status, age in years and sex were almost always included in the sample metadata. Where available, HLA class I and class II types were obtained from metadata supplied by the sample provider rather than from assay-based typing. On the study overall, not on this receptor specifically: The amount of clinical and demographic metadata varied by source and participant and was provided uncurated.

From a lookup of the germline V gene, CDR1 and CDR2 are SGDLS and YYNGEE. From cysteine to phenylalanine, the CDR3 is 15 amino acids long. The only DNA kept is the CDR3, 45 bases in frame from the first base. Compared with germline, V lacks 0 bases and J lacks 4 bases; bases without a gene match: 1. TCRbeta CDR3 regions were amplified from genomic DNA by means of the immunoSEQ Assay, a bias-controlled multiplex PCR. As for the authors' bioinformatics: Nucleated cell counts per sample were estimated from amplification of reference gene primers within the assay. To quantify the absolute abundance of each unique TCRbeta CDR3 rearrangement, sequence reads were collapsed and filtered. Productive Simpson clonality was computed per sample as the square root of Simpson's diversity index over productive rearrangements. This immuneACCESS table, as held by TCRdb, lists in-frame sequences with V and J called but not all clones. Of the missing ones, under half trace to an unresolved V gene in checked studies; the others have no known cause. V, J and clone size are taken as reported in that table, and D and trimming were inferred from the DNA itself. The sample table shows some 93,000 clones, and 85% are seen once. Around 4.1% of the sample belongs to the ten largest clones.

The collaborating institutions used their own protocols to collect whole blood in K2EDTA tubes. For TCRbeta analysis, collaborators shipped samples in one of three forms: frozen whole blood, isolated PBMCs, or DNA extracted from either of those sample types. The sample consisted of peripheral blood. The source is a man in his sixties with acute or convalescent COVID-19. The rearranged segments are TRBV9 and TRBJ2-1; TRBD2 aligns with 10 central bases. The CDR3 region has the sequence CASSVGTSGYNEQFF. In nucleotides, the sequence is TGTGCCAGCAGCGTAGGGACTAGCGGATACAATGAGCAGTTCTTC.